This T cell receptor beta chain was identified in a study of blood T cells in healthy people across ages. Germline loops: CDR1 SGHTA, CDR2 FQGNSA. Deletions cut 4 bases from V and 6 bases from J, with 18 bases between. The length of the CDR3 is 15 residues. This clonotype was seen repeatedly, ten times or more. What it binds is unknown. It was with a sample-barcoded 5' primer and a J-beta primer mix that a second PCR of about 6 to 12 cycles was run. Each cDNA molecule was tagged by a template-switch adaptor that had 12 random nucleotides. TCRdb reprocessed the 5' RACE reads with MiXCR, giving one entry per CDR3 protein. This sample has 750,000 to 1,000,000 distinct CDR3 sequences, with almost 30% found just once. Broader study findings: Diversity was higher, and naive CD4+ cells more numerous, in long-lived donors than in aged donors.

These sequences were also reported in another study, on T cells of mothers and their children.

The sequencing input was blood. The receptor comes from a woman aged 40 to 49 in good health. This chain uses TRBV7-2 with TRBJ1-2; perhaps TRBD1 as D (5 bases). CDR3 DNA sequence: TGTGCCAGCAGCTCCGGGACTCCACGCGGGCATGGCTACACCTTC. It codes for CASSSGTPRGHGYTF.